This is a list of T cell receptor beta chains from one sample in a study of CD8+ T cells in alopecia areata. Profiled with immunoSEQ multiplex PCR; TCRdb holds only in-frame clones, not every one. The table shows about 12,000 clones, with roughly three fifths occurring only once. The material sequenced was skin. These receptor sequences come from a human donor with alopecia areata. Both conserved end residues are part of each CDR3. Each record gives: D gene, clone size, J gene, V gene, CDR3 length, CDR3 protein, CDR3 DNA. D genes are given only for firm matches. Clone size, where shown, is once, few, many, or a class for clones that have expanded.

>-|-|TRBJ2-1|TRBV27|15
CASSLLLASYNEQFF
TGTGCCAGCAGTTTATTACTAGCCTCCTACAATGAGCAGTTCTTC
>TRBD2|-|TRBJ2-5|TRBV27|16
CASSLSRGGAIETQYF
TGTGCCAGCAGTTTATCCCGCGGGGGGGCCATAGAGACCCAGTACTTC
>-|-|TRBJ2-1|TRBV4-3|15
CASSQVWGNYNEQFF
TGCGCCAGCAGCCAAGTTTGGGGAAACTACAATGAGCAGTTCTTC
>-|-|TRBJ2-4|TRBV6-1|15
CASTSRALAKNIQYF
TGTGCCAGCACCTCGCGGGCCCTAGCCAAAAACATTCAGTACTTC
>TRBD2|few|TRBJ2-1|TRBV27|15
CASSSPGTRSHEQFF
TGTGCCAGCAGTTCACCCGGGACTAGAAGCCATGAGCAGTTCTTC
>-|-|TRBJ2-7|TRBV5-1|14
CASSFRAGFYEQYF
TGCGCCAGCAGCTTCCGGGCGGGGTTTTACGAGCAGTACTTC
>-|-|TRBJ1-3|TRBV6-5|16
CASSYVAESSGNTIYF
TGTGCCAGCAGTTACGTAGCCGAAAGCTCTGGAAACACCATATATTTT
>TRBD1|-|TRBJ2-7|TRBV5-6|17
CASSPPNKGQANYEQYF
TGTGCCAGCAGCCCACCTAACAAGGGACAGGCGAACTACGAGCAGTACTTC
>-|-|TRBJ2-5|TRBV7-9|14
CASSLEVEGRNQYF
TGTGCCAGCAGCTTAGAAGTCGAGGGGAGGAACCAGTACTTC
>-|-|TRBJ2-3|TRBV7-2|16
CASSHSRSARTDTQYF
TGTGCCAGCAGCCACTCCAGGTCCGCCCGCACAGATACGCAGTATTTT
>TRBD1|-|TRBJ2-7|TRBV6-5|13
CASRPQGAHEQYF
TGTGCCAGCAGGCCGCAGGGGGCCCACGAGCAGTACTTC
>-|-|TRBJ1-1|TRBV10-3|15
CAISESTTLNTEAFF
TGTGCCATCAGTGAGTCGACAACTCTGAACACTGAAGCTTTCTTT
>-|-|TRBJ2-5|TRBV7-6|15
CASSLGGYLQETQYF
TGTGCCAGCAGCTTAGGCGGGTACCTCCAAGAGACCCAGTACTTC
>TRBD2|-|TRBJ2-3|TRBV4-3|18
CASSHYREVLGDTDTQYF
TGCGCCAGCAGCCACTATCGGGAGGTTTTGGGGGACACAGATACGCAGTATTTT
>-|-|TRBJ1-2|TRBV27|14
CASSLNVANYGYTF
TGTGCCAGCAGTTTAAACGTGGCTAACTATGGCTACACCTTC
>TRBD1|few|TRBJ2-1|TRBV29-1|14
CSVDPGQGYNEQFF
TGCAGCGTTGACCCGGGACAGGGGTACAATGAGCAGTTCTTC
>-|-|TRBJ2-1|TRBV5-1|15
CASSLVTESYNEQFF
TGCGCCAGCAGCTTGGTTACGGAATCCTACAATGAGCAGTTCTTC
>-|-|TRBJ2-1|TRBV19|15
CASSPAELASNEQFF
TGTGCCAGTAGTCCCGCAGAGTTGGCTAGCAATGAGCAGTTCTTC
>-|-|TRBJ2-7|TRBV7-9|15
CASSLAGTKTYEQYF
TGTGCCAGCAGCTTAGCCGGGACAAAGACCTACGAGCAGTACTTC
>-|-|TRBJ2-7|TRBV20-1|10
CSAELAEQYF
TGCAGTGCCGAACTTGCCGAGCAGTACTTC
>-|-|TRBJ2-7|TRBV7-8|13
CASSLEGGYEQYF
TGTGCCAGCAGCTTAGAGGGTGGTTACGAGCAGTACTTC
>TRBD1|-|TRBJ2-5|TRBV7-9|15
CASSTRDRAWETQYF
TGTGCCAGCAGCACCCGGGACAGGGCTTGGGAGACCCAGTACTTC
>TRBD2|-|TRBJ2-1|TRBV14|20
CASSQGASGRAQKRMDEQFF
TGTGCCAGCAGCCAAGGAGCTAGCGGGAGGGCCCAAAAACGGATGGATGAGCAGTTCTTC
>-|-|TRBJ2-1|TRBV5-4|13
CASSSDAYNEQFF
TGTGCCAGCAGCTCGGACGCTTACAATGAGCAGTTCTTC
>TRBD2|few|TRBJ2-4|TRBV7-9|14
CASSRTSGGNIQYF
TGTGCCAGCAGCCGAACTAGCGGGGGAAACATTCAGTACTTC
>-|-|TRBJ2-7|TRBV28|14
CASSLRGRHYEQYF
TGTGCCAGCAGTTTAAGGGGCAGACACTACGAGCAGTACTTC
>TRBD1|-|TRBJ2-5|TRBV9|15
CASVRQGAPGETQYF
TGTGCCAGCGTGCGGCAGGGGGCTCCGGGGGAGACCCAGTACTTC
>-|-|TRBJ2-1|TRBV6-5|14
CASSYSTPRDEQFF
TGTGCCAGCAGTTACTCGACGCCGCGGGATGAGCAGTTCTTC
>-|-|TRBJ2-7|TRBV5-1|13
CASSLDDRYEQYF
TGCGCCAGCAGCTTGGACGATCGCTACGAGCAGTACTTC
>-|-|TRBJ2-3|TRBV29-1|11
CSVEDPGTQYF
TGCAGCGTTGAAGATCCAGGAACGCAGTATTTT
>-|-|TRBJ2-1|TRBV5-1|15
CASSLDGGHYNEQFF
TGCGCCAGCAGCTTGGACGGGGGCCACTACAATGAGCAGTTCTTC
>TRBD2|-|TRBJ2-1|TRBV7-8|17
CASSSQRLATTHNEQFF
TGTGCCAGCAGCTCGCAGAGACTAGCGACGACCCACAATGAGCAGTTCTTC
>-|-|TRBJ2-1|TRBV5-6|11
CASSSSVEQFF
TGTGCCAGCAGCTCTAGCGTTGAGCAGTTCTTC
>-|-|TRBJ2-1|TRBV28|15
CASSNWGGGNNEQFF
TGTGCCAGCAGTAATTGGGGAGGGGGTAACAATGAGCAGTTCTTC
>-|-|TRBJ1-6|TRBV4-3|16
CASSQDWGAGNSPLHF
TGCGCCAGCAGCCAAGATTGGGGGGCGGGAAATTCACCCCTCCACTTT
>-|-|TRBJ2-1|TRBV6-5|16
CASSYSSRGPYNEQFF
TGTGCCAGCAGTTACTCATCCAGGGGACCATACAATGAGCAGTTCTTC
>TRBD1|-|TRBJ2-7|TRBV5-1|14
CASSLDGQGYEQYF
TGCGCCAGCAGCTTAGATGGACAGGGGTACGAGCAGTACTTC
>-|-|TRBJ2-5|TRBV15|17
CATSREQRGLGQETQYF
TGTGCCACCAGCAGAGAACAGAGGGGATTAGGGCAAGAGACCCAGTACTTC
>TRBD1|-|TRBJ1-4|TRBV9|15
CASSGGDREDEKLFF
TGTGCCAGCAGCGGAGGGGACAGGGAAGATGAAAAACTGTTTTTT
>TRBD1|few|TRBJ1-2|TRBV28|11
CASRTGEGYTF
TGTGCCAGCAGGACAGGGGAAGGCTACACCTTC
>-|-|TRBJ2-6|TRBV5-1|14
CASNEAAGANVLTF
TGCGCCAGCAATGAGGCGGCTGGGGCCAACGTCCTGACTTTC
>-|once|TRBJ2-1|TRBV4-1|12
CASSMESGEQFF
TGCGCCAGCAGCATGGAGAGCGGGGAGCAGTTCTTC
>-|-|TRBJ2-7|TRBV7-2|14
CASSLQEGLYEQYF
TGTGCCAGCAGCTTGCAGGAGGGGCTCTACGAGCAGTACTTC